This T cell receptor (beta chain) originates from a study of T cell repertoires in cytomegalovirus infection. TCRdb processed the reads anew with MiXCR; each CDR3 protein has one entry. The table records around 310,000 distinct CDR3 sequences, just under 30% of them present only once. This clonotype was observed a few times. The target antigen is unknown. The sample in question was cultured PBMCs, obtained from culture after CMV antigen stimulation. This sequence originates from a human donor in good health (CMV status not recorded). Some clones in this sample may be carry-over from other donors' samples.

CDR3 amino acids: CASSFMRGPGQPQHF. CDR3 bases: TGTGCCAGCAGCTTTATGAGGGGGCCGGGGCAGCCCCAGCATTTT. The gene calls are TRBV7-2 and TRBJ1-5, with TRBD1 matching 7 bases. The V segment lost 3 bases and the J segment 7 bases; nucleotides outside the gene matches: 9. This CDR3 has 15 amino acids. CDR1 and CDR2 from the germline V gene are SGHTA and FQGNSA.